This T cell receptor beta chain was sequenced in a study of blood T cell repertoires in COVID-19. Original processing methods: Amplification of reference gene primers was used by the study to estimate nucleated cell counts. TCRdb's copy holds only in-frame clones and misses some; the assay was immunoSEQ multiplex PCR. Clone size and the V and J calls come from that table; the DNA yielded D and trimming. The data hold 80,000 or so clones, with over 70% observed a single time. CDR3 length: 13 residues. Looked up from germline, CDR1 is LGHDT and CDR2 is YNNKEL (reference sequence). Deletions cut 2 bases from V and 0 bases from J, with 2 bases between.

This sequence was found in a man older than 75 with acute or convalescent COVID-19. Sequencing was carried out using peripheral blood. This chain links TRBV3-1 (or the pseudogene TRBV3-2) with TRBJ1-5; D ambiguous. The CDR3 region is CASSQHSNQPQHF. As DNA, the CDR3 is TGTGCCAGCAGCCAACATAGCAATCAGCCCCAGCATTTT.